This is a list of T cell receptor beta chains from one sample in a study of blood T cell repertoires in COVID-19. TCRdb keeps only in-frame clones here, not all; method: immunoSEQ multiplex PCR. The repertoire consists of fewer than 350,000 clones, with over 75% occurring once and the leading ten covering approximately 8.5%. Sequenced: peripheral blood. Receptor source: a man aged 18-30 years with active or convalescent COVID-19. Both conserved end residues are part of each CDR3. A D gene is named only where the DNA matches it firmly. Part of the rows lack a size; the others show once, few, many or a class for expanded clones.

d_gene: TRBD1; v_gene: TRBV7-8; abundance: NA; j_gene: TRBJ1-6; CDR3aa: CASSSIQGFNSPLHF; CDR3nt: TGTGCCAGCAGCTCAATACAGGGGTTTAATTCACCCCTCCACTTT
d_gene: TRBD1; v_gene: TRBV27; abundance: once; j_gene: TRBJ1-2; CDR3aa: CASSPGTGHGYTF; CDR3nt: TGTGCCAGCAGTCCTGGGACAGGGCATGGCTACACCTTC
d_gene: TRBD1; v_gene: TRBV4-1; abundance: few; j_gene: TRBJ2-3; CDR3aa: CASSRKPTGTGAPDTQYF; CDR3nt: TGCGCCAGCAGCCGAAAACCAACCGGGACAGGGGCCCCAGATACGCAGTATTTT
d_gene: NA; v_gene: TRBV19; abundance: NA; j_gene: TRBJ1-5; CDR3aa: CASSIVGRGASNQPQHF; CDR3nt: TGTGCCAGTAGTATAGTAGGGAGGGGGGCTAGCAATCAGCCCCAGCATTTT
d_gene: NA; v_gene: TRBV11-2; abundance: NA; j_gene: TRBJ2-7; CDR3aa: CASSTLNEQYF; CDR3nt: TGTGCCAGCAGCACTTTAAACGAGCAGTACTTC
d_gene: TRBD1; v_gene: TRBV19; abundance: NA; j_gene: TRBJ2-5; CDR3aa: CASSPPDRGKETQYF; CDR3nt: TGTGCCAGTAGTCCCCCCGACAGGGGGAAAGAGACCCAGTACTTC
d_gene: NA; v_gene: TRBV4-1; abundance: few; j_gene: TRBJ2-7; CDR3aa: CASSQGSFSYEQYF; CDR3nt: TGCGCCAGCAGCCAGGGCAGCTTCTCCTACGAGCAGTACTTC
d_gene: NA; v_gene: TRBV7-2; abundance: NA; j_gene: TRBJ2-4; CDR3aa: CASSFSGTWGNIQYF; CDR3nt: TGTGCCAGCAGCTTTAGCGGAACCTGGGGGAACATTCAGTACTTC
d_gene: NA; v_gene: TRBV12-5; abundance: NA; j_gene: TRBJ1-2; CDR3aa: CASGLGAERGYTF; CDR3nt: TGTGCTAGTGGTTTGGGCGCTGAGAGAGGCTACACCTTC
d_gene: NA; v_gene: TRBV23-1; abundance: NA; j_gene: TRBJ1-1; CDR3aa: CASSHSGVNTEAFF; CDR3nt: TGCGCCAGCAGTCATTCCGGGGTGAACACTGAAGCTTTCTTT
d_gene: TRBD1; v_gene: TRBV19; abundance: NA; j_gene: TRBJ1-4; CDR3aa: CASSTEPTGRNEKLFF; CDR3nt: TGTGCCAGTAGTACAGAACCGACAGGGCGAAATGAAAAACTGTTTTTT
d_gene: NA; v_gene: TRBV5-1; abundance: few; j_gene: TRBJ2-6; CDR3aa: CASSRGQPSGANVLTF; CDR3nt: TGCGCCAGCAGCAGGGGACAACCCTCTGGGGCCAACGTCCTGACTTTC
d_gene: TRBD2; v_gene: TRBV7-9; abundance: once; j_gene: TRBJ2-3; CDR3aa: CASSLDGGTDTQYF; CDR3nt: TGTGCCAGCAGCTTAGACGGGGGGACAGATACGCAGTATTTT
d_gene: TRBD1; v_gene: TRBV6-2/TRBV6-3; abundance: once; j_gene: TRBJ2-7; CDR3aa: CASSLFRQGQNEQYF; CDR3nt: TGTGCCAGCAGTCTCTTCCGACAGGGTCAAAACGAGCAGTACTTC
d_gene: TRBD1; v_gene: TRBV5-1; abundance: NA; j_gene: TRBJ2-1; CDR3aa: CASSFDRGPHNEQFF; CDR3nt: TGCGCCAGCAGCTTTGACAGGGGGCCCCACAATGAGCAGTTCTTC
d_gene: NA; v_gene: TRBV4-3; abundance: NA; j_gene: TRBJ2-2; CDR3aa: CASSLEQGNTGELFF; CDR3nt: TGCGCCAGCAGCCTAGAACAGGGGAACACCGGGGAGCTGTTTTTT
d_gene: TRBD1; v_gene: TRBV6-5; abundance: NA; j_gene: TRBJ1-1; CDR3aa: CASSRRGHVNTEAFF; CDR3nt: TGTGCCAGCAGCCGCAGGGGGCACGTGAACACTGAAGCTTTCTTT
d_gene: NA; v_gene: TRBV7-2; abundance: NA; j_gene: TRBJ2-7; CDR3aa: CASSLLGRGSGYEQYF; CDR3nt: TGTGCCAGCAGCTTACTAGGCCGGGGGTCGGGGTACGAGCAGTACTTC
d_gene: NA; v_gene: TRBV6-4; abundance: once; j_gene: TRBJ1-5; CDR3aa: CATTACNQPQHF; CDR3nt: TGTGCCACCACAGCTTGCAATCAGCCCCAGCATTTT
d_gene: NA; v_gene: TRBV27; abundance: NA; j_gene: TRBJ2-3; CDR3aa: CASSLPGLGPSDTQYF; CDR3nt: TGTGCCAGCAGTTTACCGGGACTGGGACCCTCGGATACGCAGTATTTT
d_gene: TRBD1; v_gene: TRBV5-1; abundance: NA; j_gene: TRBJ2-1; CDR3aa: CASSLGQGPNEQFF; CDR3nt: TGCGCCAGCAGCTTGGGACAGGGACCCAATGAGCAGTTCTTC
d_gene: TRBD1; v_gene: TRBV3-1/TRBV3-2; abundance: once; j_gene: TRBJ1-2; CDR3aa: CASSPADREYGYTF; CDR3nt: TGTGCCAGCAGCCCCGCCGACAGGGAGTATGGCTACACCTTC
d_gene: TRBD1; v_gene: TRBV11-2; abundance: few; j_gene: TRBJ2-2; CDR3aa: CASRRGQGNSHFAVGLFF; CDR3nt: TGTGCCAGCAGGCGGGGACAGGGCAATTCCCATTTTGCGGTGGGGCTGTTTTTT
d_gene: NA; v_gene: TRBV6-2/TRBV6-3; abundance: NA; j_gene: TRBJ1-1; CDR3aa: CASSFTENTEAFF; CDR3nt: TGTGCCAGCAGTTTCACAGAGAACACTGAAGCTTTCTTT
d_gene: NA; v_gene: TRBV5-4; abundance: NA; j_gene: TRBJ1-4; CDR3aa: CASSSGTQRVNEKLFF; CDR3nt: TGTGCCAGCAGCTCCGGGACACAACGTGTGAATGAAAAACTGTTTTTT
d_gene: TRBD1; v_gene: TRBV5-1; abundance: NA; j_gene: TRBJ2-7; CDR3aa: CASSLGMGQGDEQYF; CDR3nt: TGCGCCAGCAGCTTGGGAATGGGACAGGGGGACGAGCAGTACTTC
d_gene: NA; v_gene: TRBV13; abundance: NA; j_gene: TRBJ2-1; CDR3aa: CASSLGRARTMSQFF; CDR3nt: TGTGCCAGCAGCTTAGGCCGGGCCAGGACTATGTCGCAGTTCTTC
d_gene: NA; v_gene: TRBV11-2; abundance: NA; j_gene: TRBJ2-3; CDR3aa: CASSLDLAAKGPDTQYF; CDR3nt: TGTGCCAGCAGCTTAGACCTTGCAGCGAAGGGGCCCGATACGCAGTATTTT
d_gene: TRBD2; v_gene: TRBV27; abundance: NA; j_gene: TRBJ2-3; CDR3aa: CASSPPSAGVSTDTQYF; CDR3nt: TGTGCCAGCAGTCCCCCATCCGCGGGGGTGAGCACAGATACGCAGTATTTT
d_gene: NA; v_gene: TRBV9; abundance: NA; j_gene: TRBJ1-2; CDR3aa: CASNPGGGFLGYTF; CDR3nt: TGTGCCAGCAACCCCGGCGGGGGGTTCTTAGGCTACACCTTC
d_gene: NA; v_gene: TRBV4-1; abundance: few; j_gene: TRBJ1-3; CDR3aa: CASSKQGSGNTIYF; CDR3nt: TGCGCCAGCAGCAAACAGGGAAGTGGAAACACCATATATTTT
d_gene: NA; v_gene: TRBV4-1; abundance: NA; j_gene: TRBJ1-2; CDR3aa: CASSQVGGIGYTF; CDR3nt: TGCGCCAGCAGCCAAGTGGGAGGTATTGGCTACACCTTC
d_gene: NA; v_gene: TRBV19; abundance: NA; j_gene: TRBJ1-2; CDR3aa: CASSLTDLYGYTF; CDR3nt: TGTGCCAGTAGTTTGACAGACTTATATGGCTACACCTTC
d_gene: TRBD1; v_gene: TRBV6-5; abundance: NA; j_gene: TRBJ1-4; CDR3aa: CASSETTGGAEKLFF; CDR3nt: TGTGCCAGCAGCGAGACAACAGGGGGAGCTGAAAAACTGTTTTTT
d_gene: TRBD1; v_gene: TRBV28; abundance: NA; j_gene: TRBJ1-2; CDR3aa: CASRRDSYGYTF; CDR3nt: TGTGCCAGCAGACGGGACAGCTATGGCTACACCTTC
d_gene: NA; v_gene: TRBV19; abundance: once; j_gene: TRBJ1-1; CDR3aa: CASSIGGRSEAFF; CDR3nt: TGTGCCAGTAGTATCGGGGGGCGGTCTGAAGCTTTCTTT
d_gene: NA; v_gene: TRBV9; abundance: NA; j_gene: TRBJ2-7; CDR3aa: CASSVGQGNSYEQYF; CDR3nt: TGTGCCAGCAGCGTAGGTCAGGGCAATTCCTACGAGCAGTACTTC
d_gene: NA; v_gene: TRBV15; abundance: NA; j_gene: TRBJ1-4; CDR3aa: CATSSGGTEKLFF; CDR3nt: TGTGCCACCAGCAGTGGGGGGACTGAAAAACTGTTTTTT
d_gene: TRBD1; v_gene: TRBV29-1; abundance: NA; j_gene: TRBJ1-1; CDR3aa: CSVKGQGDTEAFF; CDR3nt: TGCAGCGTCAAGGGACAGGGGGACACTGAAGCTTTCTTT
d_gene: NA; v_gene: TRBV7-3; abundance: NA; j_gene: TRBJ2-1; CDR3aa: CASSYSESSYNEQFF; CDR3nt: TGTGCCAGCAGCTATAGCGAAAGCTCCTACAATGAGCAGTTCTTC
d_gene: TRBD1; v_gene: TRBV18; abundance: NA; j_gene: TRBJ2-7; CDR3aa: CASSPQGALHEQYF; CDR3nt: TGTGCCAGCTCACCCCAGGGGGCTCTCCACGAGCAGTACTTC
d_gene: NA; v_gene: TRBV6-4; abundance: NA; j_gene: TRBJ1-5; CDR3aa: CASSDIHRVVGNQPQHF; CDR3nt: TGTGCCAGCAGTGACATTCACAGGGTTGTTGGCAATCAGCCCCAGCATTTT
d_gene: NA; v_gene: TRBV10-3; abundance: NA; j_gene: TRBJ1-2; CDR3aa: CAISESEQDYGYTF; CDR3nt: TGTGCCATCAGTGAGTCAGAACAGGACTATGGCTACACCTTC
d_gene: TRBD2; v_gene: TRBV4-3; abundance: NA; j_gene: TRBJ2-3; CDR3aa: CASSQDRLAGGTDTQYF; CDR3nt: TGCGCCAGCAGCCAAGATCGACTAGCGGGGGGCACAGATACGCAGTATTTT
d_gene: NA; v_gene: TRBV5-4; abundance: once; j_gene: TRBJ2-3; CDR3aa: CASSLGGPTPLSTDTQYF; CDR3nt: TGTGCCAGCAGCTTGGGGGGGCCCACGCCCCTGAGCACAGATACGCAGTATTTT
d_gene: NA; v_gene: TRBV6-1; abundance: NA; j_gene: TRBJ1-2; CDR3aa: CASSEAFNDYSRYGYTF; CDR3nt: TGTGCCAGCAGTGAAGCATTTAACGACTATAGCCGCTATGGCTACACCTTC
d_gene: NA; v_gene: TRBV6-2/TRBV6-3; abundance: NA; j_gene: TRBJ2-3; CDR3aa: CASSYGQEGTDTQYF; CDR3nt: TGTGCCAGCAGTTACGGGCAAGAAGGCACAGATACGCAGTATTTT
d_gene: NA; v_gene: TRBV3-1/TRBV3-2; abundance: NA; j_gene: TRBJ2-7; CDR3aa: CASSQDRCDGLNEQYF; CDR3nt: TGTGCCAGCAGCCAAGATCGATGTGACGGACTTAACGAGCAGTACTTC
d_gene: TRBD1; v_gene: TRBV19; abundance: NA; j_gene: TRBJ1-2; CDR3aa: CASSIARTGLYGYTF; CDR3nt: TGTGCCAGTAGTATAGCACGGACAGGGCTCTATGGCTACACCTTC
d_gene: NA; v_gene: TRBV12-3/TRBV12-4; abundance: NA; j_gene: TRBJ1-1; CDR3aa: CASKPTGTEAFF; CDR3nt: TGTGCCAGCAAACCAACGGGCACTGAAGCTTTCTTT
d_gene: TRBD2; v_gene: TRBV19; abundance: NA; j_gene: TRBJ2-2; CDR3aa: CASSMTSAHPNTGELFF; CDR3nt: TGTGCCAGTAGTATGACTAGCGCACATCCGAACACCGGGGAGCTGTTTTTT
d_gene: NA; v_gene: TRBV5-6; abundance: few; j_gene: TRBJ1-2; CDR3aa: CASSLESGFNYGYTF; CDR3nt: TGTGCCAGCAGCTTGGAATCGGGGTTTAACTATGGCTACACCTTC
d_gene: NA; v_gene: TRBV11-2; abundance: NA; j_gene: TRBJ2-1; CDR3aa: CASSLSDEQFF; CDR3nt: TGTGCCAGCAGCTTATCCGATGAGCAGTTCTTC
d_gene: NA; v_gene: TRBV2; abundance: NA; j_gene: TRBJ2-5; CDR3aa: CASSVEGGETQYF; CDR3nt: TGTGCCAGCAGTGTAGAGGGCGGGGAGACCCAGTACTTC
d_gene: NA; v_gene: TRBV6-2/TRBV6-3; abundance: NA; j_gene: TRBJ2-3; CDR3aa: CASSYDGVGTDTQYF; CDR3nt: TGTGCCAGCAGTTACGACGGGGTGGGCACAGATACGCAGTATTTT
d_gene: TRBD1; v_gene: TRBV3-1/TRBV3-2; abundance: NA; j_gene: TRBJ1-5; CDR3aa: CASSQGQGFPLSNQPQHF; CDR3nt: TGTGCCAGCAGCCAGGGACAGGGGTTTCCGCTTAGCAATCAGCCCCAGCATTTT